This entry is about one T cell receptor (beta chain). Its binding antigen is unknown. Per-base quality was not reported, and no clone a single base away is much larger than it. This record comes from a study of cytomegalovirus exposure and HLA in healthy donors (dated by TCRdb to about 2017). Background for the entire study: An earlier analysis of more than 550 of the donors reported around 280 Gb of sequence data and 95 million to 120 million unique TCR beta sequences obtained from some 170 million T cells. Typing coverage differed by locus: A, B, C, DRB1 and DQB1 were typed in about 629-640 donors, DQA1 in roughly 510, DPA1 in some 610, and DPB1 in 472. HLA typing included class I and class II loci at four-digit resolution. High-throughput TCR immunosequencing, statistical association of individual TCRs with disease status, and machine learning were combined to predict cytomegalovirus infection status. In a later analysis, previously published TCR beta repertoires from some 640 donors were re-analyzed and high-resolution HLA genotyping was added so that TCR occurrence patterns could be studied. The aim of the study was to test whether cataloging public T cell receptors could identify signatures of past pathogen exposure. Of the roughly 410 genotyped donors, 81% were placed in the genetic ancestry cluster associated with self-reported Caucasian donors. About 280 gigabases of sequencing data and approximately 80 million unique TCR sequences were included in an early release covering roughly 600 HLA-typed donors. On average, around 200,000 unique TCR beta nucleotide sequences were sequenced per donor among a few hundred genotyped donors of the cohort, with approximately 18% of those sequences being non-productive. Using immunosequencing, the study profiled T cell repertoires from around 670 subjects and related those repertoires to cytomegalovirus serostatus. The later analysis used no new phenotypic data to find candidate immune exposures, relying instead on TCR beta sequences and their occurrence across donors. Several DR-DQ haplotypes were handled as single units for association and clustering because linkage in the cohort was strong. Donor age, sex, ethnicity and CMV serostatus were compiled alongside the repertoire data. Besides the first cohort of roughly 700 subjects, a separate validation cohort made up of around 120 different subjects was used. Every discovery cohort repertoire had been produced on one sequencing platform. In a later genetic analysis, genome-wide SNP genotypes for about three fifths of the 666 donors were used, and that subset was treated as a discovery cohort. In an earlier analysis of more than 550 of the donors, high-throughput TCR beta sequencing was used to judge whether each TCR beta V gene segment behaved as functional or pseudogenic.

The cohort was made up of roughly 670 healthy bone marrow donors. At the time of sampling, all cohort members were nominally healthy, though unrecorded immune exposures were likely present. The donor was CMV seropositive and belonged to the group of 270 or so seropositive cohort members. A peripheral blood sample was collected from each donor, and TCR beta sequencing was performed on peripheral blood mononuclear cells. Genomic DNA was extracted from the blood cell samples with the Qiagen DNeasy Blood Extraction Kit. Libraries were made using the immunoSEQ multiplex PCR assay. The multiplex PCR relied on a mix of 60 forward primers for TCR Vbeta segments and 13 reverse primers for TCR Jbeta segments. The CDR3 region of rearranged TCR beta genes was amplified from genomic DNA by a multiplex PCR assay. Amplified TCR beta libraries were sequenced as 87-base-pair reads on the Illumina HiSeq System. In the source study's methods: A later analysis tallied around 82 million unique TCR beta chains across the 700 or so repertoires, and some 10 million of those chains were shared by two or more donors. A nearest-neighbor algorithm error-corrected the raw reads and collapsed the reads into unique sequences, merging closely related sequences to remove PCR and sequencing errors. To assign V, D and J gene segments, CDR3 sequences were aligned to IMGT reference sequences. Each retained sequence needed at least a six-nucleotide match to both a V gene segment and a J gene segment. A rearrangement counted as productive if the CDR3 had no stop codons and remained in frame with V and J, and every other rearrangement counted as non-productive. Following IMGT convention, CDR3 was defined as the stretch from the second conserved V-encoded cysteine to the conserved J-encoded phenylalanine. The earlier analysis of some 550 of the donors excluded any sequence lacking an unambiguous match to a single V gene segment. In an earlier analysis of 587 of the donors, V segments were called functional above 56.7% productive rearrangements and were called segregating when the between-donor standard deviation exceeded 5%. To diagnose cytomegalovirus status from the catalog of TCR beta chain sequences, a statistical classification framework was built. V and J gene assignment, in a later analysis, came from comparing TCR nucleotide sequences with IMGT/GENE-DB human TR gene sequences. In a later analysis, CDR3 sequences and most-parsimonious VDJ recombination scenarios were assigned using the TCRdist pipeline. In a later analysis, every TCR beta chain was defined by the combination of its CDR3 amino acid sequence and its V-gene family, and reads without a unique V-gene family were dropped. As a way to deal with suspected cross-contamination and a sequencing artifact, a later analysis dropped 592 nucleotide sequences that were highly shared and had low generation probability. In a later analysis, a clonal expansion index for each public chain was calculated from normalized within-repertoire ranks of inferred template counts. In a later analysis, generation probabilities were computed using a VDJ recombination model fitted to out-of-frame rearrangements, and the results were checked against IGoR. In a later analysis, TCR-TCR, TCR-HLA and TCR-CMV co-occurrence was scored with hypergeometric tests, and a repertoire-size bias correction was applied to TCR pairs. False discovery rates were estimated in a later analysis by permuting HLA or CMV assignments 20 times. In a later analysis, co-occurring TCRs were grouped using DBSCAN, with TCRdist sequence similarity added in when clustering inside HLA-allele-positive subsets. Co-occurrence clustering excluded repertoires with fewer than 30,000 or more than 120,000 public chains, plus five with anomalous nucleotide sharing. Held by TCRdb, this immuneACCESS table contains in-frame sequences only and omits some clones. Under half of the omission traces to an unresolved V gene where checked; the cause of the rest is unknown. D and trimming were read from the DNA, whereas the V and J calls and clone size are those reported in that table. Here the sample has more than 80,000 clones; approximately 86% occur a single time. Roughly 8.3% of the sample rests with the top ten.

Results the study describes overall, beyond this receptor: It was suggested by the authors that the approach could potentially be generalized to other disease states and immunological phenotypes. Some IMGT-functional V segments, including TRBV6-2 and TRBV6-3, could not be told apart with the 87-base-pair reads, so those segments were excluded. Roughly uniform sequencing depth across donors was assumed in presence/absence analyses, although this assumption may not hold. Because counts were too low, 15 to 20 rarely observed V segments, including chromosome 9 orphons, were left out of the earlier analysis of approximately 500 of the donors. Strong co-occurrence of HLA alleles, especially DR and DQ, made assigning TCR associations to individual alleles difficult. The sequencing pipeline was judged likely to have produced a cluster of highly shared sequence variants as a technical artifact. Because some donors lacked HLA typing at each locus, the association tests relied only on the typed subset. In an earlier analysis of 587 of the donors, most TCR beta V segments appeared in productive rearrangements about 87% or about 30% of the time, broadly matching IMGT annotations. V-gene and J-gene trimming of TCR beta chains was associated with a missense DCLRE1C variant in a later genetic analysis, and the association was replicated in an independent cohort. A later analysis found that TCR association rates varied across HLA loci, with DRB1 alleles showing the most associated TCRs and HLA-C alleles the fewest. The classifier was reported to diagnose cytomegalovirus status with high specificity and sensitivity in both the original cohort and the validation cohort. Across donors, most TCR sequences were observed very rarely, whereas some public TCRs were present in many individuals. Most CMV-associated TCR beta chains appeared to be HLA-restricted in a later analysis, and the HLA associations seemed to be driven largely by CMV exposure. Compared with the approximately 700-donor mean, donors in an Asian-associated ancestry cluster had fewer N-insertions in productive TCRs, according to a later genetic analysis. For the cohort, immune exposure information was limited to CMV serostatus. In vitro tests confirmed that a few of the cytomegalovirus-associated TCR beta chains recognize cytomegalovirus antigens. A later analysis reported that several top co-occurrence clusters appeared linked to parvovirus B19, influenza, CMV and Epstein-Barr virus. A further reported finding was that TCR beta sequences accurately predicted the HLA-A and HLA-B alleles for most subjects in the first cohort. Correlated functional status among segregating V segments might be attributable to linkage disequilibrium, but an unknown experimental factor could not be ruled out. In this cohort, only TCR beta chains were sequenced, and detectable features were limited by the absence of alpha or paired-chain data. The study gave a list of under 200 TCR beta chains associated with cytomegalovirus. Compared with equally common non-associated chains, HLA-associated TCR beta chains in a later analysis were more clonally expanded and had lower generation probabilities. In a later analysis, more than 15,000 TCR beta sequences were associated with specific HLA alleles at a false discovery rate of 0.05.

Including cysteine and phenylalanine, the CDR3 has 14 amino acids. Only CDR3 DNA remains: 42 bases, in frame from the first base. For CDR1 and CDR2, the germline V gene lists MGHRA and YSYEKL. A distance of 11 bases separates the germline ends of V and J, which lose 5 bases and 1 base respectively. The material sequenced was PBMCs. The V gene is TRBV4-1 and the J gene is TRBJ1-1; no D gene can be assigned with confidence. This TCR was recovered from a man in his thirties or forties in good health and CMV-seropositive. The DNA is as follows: TGCGCCAGCAGCGCTGGACGGGGGAACACTGAAGCTTTCTTT. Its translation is CASSAGRGNTEAFF.